This T cell receptor (beta chain) was captured in a study of tumor-infiltrating lymphocytes in primary liver carcinoma (dated by TCRdb to about 2017). Concerning the study at large: Surgical resection was performed in China between November 2015 and early 2016 on about 5 patients with histopathologically diagnosed primary liver carcinoma. Reproducibility between technical replicate repertoires was high, with correlation coefficients above 0.95 and mean shared-clone rates about 0.9. Tumors of the five patients were stage T1-T3 N0M0 with maximum diameters of 4.2 to 10 cm. Hepatocellular carcinoma (four) or combined HCC and intrahepatic cholangiocarcinoma (one) was present in the five patients, who were three men and two women aged 30 to 69 years. TCRbeta repertoire sequencing covered 35 or so specimens from 5 patients: some 25 tumor regions, 5 adjacent noncancerous liver tissues and 5 peripheral blood samples. TCRbeta repertoire sequencing, expression microarrays and whole-exome sequencing were combined in the study across five regions of each liver tumor, with adjacent normal tissue and blood also included. Each sample produced about 3.5 to 8 million productive TCRbeta reads, and read depth showed no significant difference between tissue types. The study at large found these results: The top 250 clones accounted for a significantly greater share of the repertoire in tumors than in blood (p = 0.039). Comparison of CD4+ and CD8+ T cell repertoires was precluded by the use of bulk unsorted samples. With just five or six patients in the study, the authors point out that the findings should be validated in a larger study. Consistent with antigen-driven expansion, pairs of tumor regions showed higher repertoire overlap (mean roughly 36%) than either tumor-adjacent pairs (approximately 17%) or tumor-blood pairs (around 15%). Only the TCR beta chain was sequenced, so true repertoire diversity is likely underestimated because unpaired alpha chains were not captured.

Using a constant-region primer and ProtoScript II reverse transcriptase, TCRbeta-specific cDNA was reverse-transcribed from roughly 500 ng total RNA. Three nested multiplex PCR rounds, following a slightly modified ARM-PCR procedure, were used to build the TCRbeta libraries. Each of the first two PCR rounds ran for about 10 cycles using multiplex TRBV1-TRBV30 forward primers together with a Cbeta reverse primer. Sample barcodes and Illumina adapters were added in a final 25-cycle PCR using Deep VentR polymerase. Before sequencing, amplicons of 200-500 bp were gel-purified using a QIAquick gel extraction kit. The TCRbeta amplicons were sequenced with 250-bp paired-end reads on an Illumina HiSeq 2500. The paper's data handling went like this. To recover full CDR3 sequences, reads were quality-trimmed using Trimmomatic v0.33 and paired reads were then merged using FLASH v1.2.11. V, D and J germline segments were assigned to the rearranged TCRbeta sequences by MiGEC v1.2.1b. Clonotype statistics and Shannon-Wiener diversity indices were calculated with VDJtools v1.0.0. To reduce sampling bias, subsequent analyses other than the diversity analysis used only the 250 most abundant clonotypes in each sample. TCRdb reprocessed the public reads (quality trimming at Q25 with fastp, clone calling with MiXCR) and kept in-frame beta chains. Each entry is one CDR3 protein sequence, shown with its most common DNA and genes. TCRdb, not the authors, supplied the V and J calls. The sample profile shows about 320,000 distinct CDR3 sequences; 50% to 60% of them were found once. The top ten constitute about 18% of the sample.

Measured from the cysteine to the phenylalanine, the CDR3 is 12 residues long. Here the CDR3 DNA is all that survives: 36 bases in frame from base 1. The junction shows trimming of 8 bases on V and 2 bases on J, plus 7 bases between the germline ends. To note about this clonotype: Its antigen is not yet known. No clone much larger than this one lies a single base away; base qualities are absent.

RNA from unsorted whole blood was extracted with TRIzol reagent, and germline DNA was obtained with the DNeasy Blood & Tissue kit. At the time of sampling, the patients had chronic HBV infection and had not received any treatment. Before surgery, approximately 3.7 milliliters of peripheral blood were drawn into K2EDTA tubes. The rearrangement joined TRBV12-3 or TRBV12-4 to TRBJ1-3; the D gene lacks a confident call. The TCR was taken from a woman in her thirties with primary liver carcinoma and hepatitis B virus infection. The sequencing input was peripheral blood. The DNA sequence reads TGTGCCAGCGCAAGGGCTGGAAACACCATATATTTT. This translates into CASARAGNTIYF.